This T cell receptor (beta chain) was profiled in a study of T cells in localized non-small cell lung cancer. Findings and caveats of the study: Adjacent lung held a median roughly 54 of the top 100 tumor clones. The tumor had only one region sequenced, so heterogeneity remains possible. Among the tissues sampled, uninvolved adjacent lung had the highest T cell clonality, above tumor. Elevated blood T cell density was associated with longer overall survival.

Germline-derived CDR1 and CDR2 are MNHNY and SVGAGI (reference sequence). The V end was cut by 6 bases, the J end by 5 bases, with 13 bases between. CDR3 size: 14 residues. Libraries were prepared by immunoSEQ multiplex PCR; TCRdb keeps only in-frame clonotypes and omits some of them. The repertoire consists of about 45,000 clones, with around 81% occurring once and the leading ten covering about a sixth. This clone was counted once. Its antigen is unknown. This specimen was peripheral blood mononuclear cells, taken before any cancer treatment. The V call is TRBV6-6, the J call TRBJ2-2; possible D gene TRBD1, 5 bases. The receptor was derived from a man between 35 and 75 years old with stage III lung adenocarcinoma. Here the CDR3 reads CASRDQKGTGELFF. The CDR3 coding sequence is TGTGCCAGCAGGGACCAGAAGGGGACCGGGGAGCTGTTTTTT.